Here is one T cell receptor beta chain with its context. Its antigen remains unknown. These data belong to a study of T cell responses to AZD1222 COVID-19 vaccine. About the research overall: Pooled in the analysis were second doses at about 4 or about 12 weeks. Study-level results: Repertoires were sampled only after the peak T cell response. Most donors were white British, females outnumbered males, and clonal diversity was possibly underestimated.

Produced via immunoSEQ multiplex PCR; TCRdb's table is partial and in-frame only. Of over 100,000 clones in the sample, around 84% were seen once. The sample in question was peripheral blood, obtained on day 0 of AZD1222 vaccination. The clonotype was recovered from an adult in good health.

CDR3 loop: CASRTGLGGYTF. The CDR3 DNA sequence: TGTGCCAGCAGGACAGGGCTAGGGGGCTACACCTTC. This chain links TRBV27 with TRBJ1-2; 7 bases line up with TRBD1. J lost 8 bases, V lost 6 bases, and 6 bases had no gene match. The CDR3 contains 12 residues. Looked up from germline, CDR1 is MNHEY and CDR2 is SMNVEV (reference sequence).